These 8 T cell receptor beta chains came from one sample sequenced in a study of early T cells in non-severe SARS-CoV-2 infection. TCRdb ran MiXCR on the 5' RACE reads and lists one entry per CDR3 protein. Found here are fewer than 80,000 distinct CDR3 sequences, approximately 12% of them singletons; the top ten hold 3.5% to 4.5%. The sample was whole blood. Every receptor here comes from an adult who was a healthcare worker with PCR-confirmed SARS-CoV-2 infection or an uninfected control (not recorded which).

A remark on this clonotype: Being one base from a much bigger clone, this may be a read error. The chain joins TRBV9 to TRBJ2-2; 11 bases fit TRBD2. The CDR3 spans 18 residues. Germline CDR1 and CDR2: SGDLS and YYNGEE. The CDR3 bases are TGTGCCAACAGCGTAAAACTAGCGGGAGCCATAAAGTCCGGGGAGCTGTTTTTT. Amino acids: CANSVKLAGAIKSGELFF.

Ten or more counts support this clonotype. The chain joins TRBV9 to TRBJ2-2; the match to TRBD1 covers 7 bases. This CDR3 has 23 residues. Germline values: CDR1 SGDLS, CDR2 YYNGEE. The V gene end was trimmed by 3 bases and the J gene end by 3 bases; junction bases not matched to a gene: 29. The DNA for the CDR3 is TGTGCCAGCAGCGGGACCCGGGACAGCGGCACAGGTTACGGCAGAGGGTACACCGGGGAGCTGTTTTTT. It translates to CASSGTRDSGTGYGRGYTGELFF.

This clonotype was picked up many times. The gene calls are TRBV6-6 and TRBJ1-4; D perhaps matches TRBD1 (6 bases). Trimming pared 2 bases from V and 5 bases from J, leaving 9 bases between. There are 14 residues in the CDR3. Germline V CDR1 and CDR2: MNHNY, SVGAGI (reference sequence). The CDR3: CASSYHRDNEKLFF. The CDR3 DNA reads as TGTGCCAGCAGTTACCACAGGGACAATGAAAAACTGTTTTTT.

There are many counts of this clonotype. The chain has TRBV28 and TRBJ2-7, with 11 nucleotides matching TRBD2. V shed 4 bases and J 4 bases; nucleotides not matched to a gene: 9. Germline CDR1 and CDR2: MDHEN and SYDVKM. The CDR3 length is 16 residues. The CDR3 is CASSSGGLAASYEQYF. The CDR3 DNA sequence: TGTGCCAGCAGTTCCGGGGGACTAGCGGCTAGTTACGAGCAGTACTTC.

This clonotype was seen repeatedly, ten times or more. This sequence joins TRBV12-5 and TRBJ2-2; D uncertain. The CDR3 contains 13 residues. Germline V gives CDR1 LGHNT, CDR2 FRNRAP. V lost 4 bases and J 4 bases, leaving 7 bases between the germline ends. CDR3 bases: TGTGCTAGTGGTTCCACCTTCACCGGGGAGCTGTTTTTT. It encodes CASGSTFTGELFF.

This chain joins TRBV3-1 and TRBJ1-6; 8 bases are shared with TRBD1. Germline CDR1 is LGHDT and CDR2 is YNNKEL (reference sequence). The CDR3 contains 16 residues. The V segment lost 4 bases and the J segment 9 bases; nucleotides outside the gene matches: 11. The CDR3 region has the DNA TGTGCCAGCAGCCCCGAGGCTGGACAGGGTGGTTCACCCCTCCACTTT. Its protein is CASSPEAGQGGSPLHF.

V is TRBV28 and J is TRBJ1-4; D may be TRBD1 (5 bases). CDR1 MDHEN and CDR2 SYDVKM come from the germline V gene. The CDR3 extends over 16 amino acids. With 5 bases removed from V and 7 bases from J, the gap between germline ends came to 20 bases. The DNA for the CDR3 is TGTGCCAGCAGTCCCTCCGGGGGGGGGTATGGTGAAAAACTGTTTTTT. The encoded protein is CASSPSGGGYGEKLFF.

This clonotype was found a few times. The CDR3 DNA sequence: TGTGCCAGCAGTCTCCGCCGACAGGGGGCGGGGACCCAGTACTTC. Translating it yields CASSLRRQGAGTQYF. This chain links TRBV28 with TRBJ2-5; 10 bases align to TRBD1. V was pared by 5 bases and J by 7 bases, with 10 bases of the junction left unmatched. From germline, CDR1 is MDHEN and CDR2 SYDVKM. There are 15 residues in the CDR3.